The 23 T cell receptor beta chains below come from one sample, sequenced in a study of blood T cells in healthy people across ages. Next came a second PCR, run for about 7 to 12 cycles, which used a sample-barcoded 5' primer along with a J-beta primer mix. TCRdb used MiXCR to reprocess the 5' RACE reads, holding one entry per CDR3 protein. The sample yields some 1.1 million distinct CDR3 sequences, 35% to 45% seen once. Sequencing was carried out using blood. These receptors were taken from a man between 18 and 35 years old in good health.

In DNA, the CDR3 is TGTGCCAGCAGCTTAGTAGCGGGGACTAGGAATGAGCAGTTCTTC. It is translated as CASSLVAGTRNEQFF. The gene calls are TRBV7-2 and TRBJ2-1, with 8 bases identical to TRBD2. Germline V gives CDR1 SGHTA, CDR2 FQGNSA. Trimming cost V 1 base and J 7 bases; bases outside gene matches: 6. The CDR3 loop spans 15 amino acids.

This clonotype was seen only a few times. The CDR3 sequence: CASSLMRLGGKNTEAFF. The CDR3 DNA follows: TGTGCCAGCAGCTTGATGCGTCTGGGGGGGAAAAACACTGAAGCTTTCTTT. The chain employs TRBV5-6 and TRBJ1-1; tentative D call: TRBD1 (5 bases). The ends were cut back, 1 base at V and 2 bases at J, with 18 bases in the middle. This CDR3 has 17 amino acids. Germline V gives CDR1 SGHDT, CDR2 YYEEEE.

In this sample, this clonotype turned up a few times. The rearrangement joins TRBV4-3 to TRBJ1-1; a possible D gene is TRBD1 (5 bases). The CDR3 totals 12 residues. Germline lookup yields CDR1 LGHNA and CDR2 YSLEER. Trimming took off 6 bases at V and 7 bases at J, with 12 bases between the two ends. The CDR3 loop reads CASRDLGGEAFF. CDR3 nucleotides: TGCGCCAGCAGGGACCTTGGGGGTGAAGCTTTCTTT.

This clonotype appeared a few times. This chain joins TRBV6-6 and TRBJ1-1; a weak D match, TRBD1 (5 bases). The V end lost 7 bases, the J end lost 4 bases, and 19 bases lay between the germline ends. The CDR3 consists of 15 residues. The germline gives CDR1 MNHNY, CDR2 SVGAGI (reference sequence). The CDR3 coding sequence is TGTGCCAGCACTAATGGCGGGGGGTCGGGCACTGAAGCTTTCTTT. This sequence encodes CASTNGGGSGTEAFF.

This chain uses TRBV5-1 with TRBJ2-3; 9 bases agree with TRBD1. The ends lost 2 bases at V and 2 bases at J; junction bases unmatched: 9. Germline CDR1 is SGHRS and CDR2 is YFSETQ. This CDR3 has 17 residues. The CDR3 sequence is CASSFSGTGRFTDTQYF. CDR3 sequence (DNA): TGCGCCAGCAGCTTCAGTGGGACAGGGCGATTCACAGATACGCAGTATTTT.

The genes are TRBV20-1 and TRBJ2-3; 8 nucleotides match TRBD1. Germline V gene lookup returns CDR1 DFQATT and CDR2 SNEGSKA (reference sequence). The V gene end was trimmed by 4 bases and the J gene end by 9 bases; junction bases not matched to a gene: 18. CDR3 length: 16 residues. In nucleotides, the CDR3 is TGCAGTGCTAAAACAGGACAGGGACGTGGGGATATAACGCAGTATTTT. Translation: CSAKTGQGRGDITQYF.

The V call is TRBV21-1, the J call TRBJ2-7. TRBV21-1 is a pseudogene locus. This CDR3 is built from 13 residues. CDR3 sequence (DNA): TGTGCCAGCAGCAAAGGGTCGTCCTACGAGCAGTACTTC. As protein: CASSKGSSYEQYF.

The rearrangement links TRBV20-1 to TRBJ2-5; D unclear. The CDR3 spans 12 residues. Germline CDR1 reads DFQATT; CDR2 reads SNEGSKA (reference sequence). The ends were cut back, 0 bases at V and 4 bases at J, with 6 bases in the middle. The CDR3 region is CSARDVGETQYF. CDR3 nucleotides: TGCAGTGCTAGAGATGTGGGAGAGACCCAGTACTTC.

In this sample, this clonotype turned up a few times. The gene calls are TRBV6-1 and TRBJ2-1; D may be TRBD1 (5 bases). CDR1 and CDR2 from the germline V gene are MNHNS and SASEGT. The V end was cut by 2 bases, the J end by 0 bases, with 11 bases between. The CDR3 is 16 amino acids. The chain's CDR3 is CASSEWAGNSYNEQFF. CDR3 nucleotides: TGTGCCAGCAGTGAATGGGCAGGGAACTCCTACAATGAGCAGTTCTTC.

This sequence joins TRBV15 and TRBJ2-5, with a possible D match to TRBD1 (6 bases). Germline CDR1 and CDR2: LNHNV and YYDKDF (reference sequence). Trimming shortened V by 5 bases and J by 0 bases, and 13 bases separated the two germline ends. The CDR3 has 15 residues. In nucleotides, the CDR3 is TGTGCCACCAGCGGGTCCCGGACAGACCAAGAGACCCAGTACTTC. This gives the protein CATSGSRTDQETQYF.

There are many counts of this clonotype. The V gene is TRBV25-1, the J gene TRBJ1-5; no reliable D call. V lost 6 bases to trimming and J lost 1 base, with 4 bases between them. This CDR3 is 12 amino acids long. Germline-derived CDR1 and CDR2 are MGHDK and SYGVNS. The CDR3 loop is CASSESNQPQHF. In nucleotides, the CDR3 is TGTGCCAGCAGCGAAAGCAATCAGCCCCAGCATTTT. The full variable domain, in which reference TRBV25-1 and TRBJ1-5 provide the parts outside the CDR3, is EADIYQTPRYLVIGTGKKITLECSQTMGHDKMYWYQQDPGMELHLIHYSYGVNSTEKGDLSSESTVSRIRTEHFPLTLESARPSHTSQYLCASSESNQPQHFGDGTRLSIL.

In this sample, this clonotype turned up a few times. The J gene is TRBJ1-4, the V gene TRBV19, with D unclear. From germline, CDR1 is LNHDA and CDR2 SQIVND (reference sequence). CDR3 length: 17 residues. The V gene lost 2 bases and the J gene lost 6 bases, with 19 bases spanning the gap. CDR3 protein: CASSIQIRIRVDEKLFF. For the CDR3, the DNA is TGTGCCAGTAGTATACAGATCCGGATAAGGGTGGATGAAAAACTGTTTTTT.

This clonotype was observed a few times. The chain employs TRBV6-5 and TRBJ2-5, with 7 bases matching TRBD2. The J segment lost 5 bases and the V segment lost 0 bases, leaving 15 bases of the junction unmatched. The V gene's germline CDR1 is MNHEY and CDR2 SVGAGI. CDR3 length: 18 amino acids. The CDR3 reads CASSYSIRLAAIGETQYF. The CDR3 DNA is TGTGCCAGCAGTTACTCGATTAGGCTAGCGGCTATAGGGGAGACCCAGTACTTC.

This clonotype was seen at least ten times. The J gene is TRBJ2-5, the V gene TRBV29-1, with D perhaps matching TRBD1 (5 bases). The V and J ends lost 3 bases and 5 bases respectively, with 16 bases between them. Germline CDR1 and CDR2: SQVTM and ANQGSEA. The CDR3 consists of 14 residues. CDR3 residues: CSVELQGLWETQYF. In DNA, the CDR3 is TGCAGCGTTGAGCTGCAGGGTTTATGGGAGACCCAGTACTTC.

The gene calls are TRBV5-1 and TRBJ2-3, with 8 bases identical to TRBD2. CDR3 length: 14 amino acids. V gave up 0 bases and J gave up 6 bases; unmatched junction bases: 3. Germline lookup yields CDR1 SGHRS and CDR2 YFSETQ. This chain's CDR3 is CASSLAAGGDTQYF. CDR3 nucleotides: TGCGCCAGCAGCTTGGCCGCGGGGGGCGATACGCAGTATTTT.

This clonotype showed up just a few times. CDR3 sequence (DNA): TGTGCCAGCAGCGCACCGGGTGGGAAACTGTTTTTT. This translates into CASSAPGGKLFF. The chain employs TRBV21-1 and TRBJ1-4. TRBV21-1 is a documented pseudogene. The CDR3 spans 12 residues.

As to this clonotype: The germline gene is not matched at one end of the junction; a read error may be the cause. This chain connects TRBV4-3 to TRBJ2-5; 7 positions match TRBD1. The CDR3 sequence is 14 residues long. The germline V gene has CDR1 LGHNA and CDR2 YSLEER. CDR3: CAGSQDRTGETQYF. In nucleotides, the CDR3 is TGCGCCGGCAGCCAAGATCGGACAGGAGAGACCCAGTACTTC.

The chain recombines TRBV12-3 or TRBV12-4 with TRBJ1-1; 9 nucleotides match TRBD1. The CDR3 has 14 amino acids. With V trimmed by 6 bases and J by 8 bases, 10 bases remained unmatched. The CDR3 coding sequence is TGTGCCAGCAGGCAACAGGGGGCGAGTTGGGAAGCTTTCTTT. It encodes CASRQQGASWEAFF.

In this sample, this clonotype turned up a few times. The chain has TRBV4-1 and TRBJ2-1, with 8 nucleotides matching TRBD2. Germline CDR1 is MGHRA and CDR2 is YSYEKL. The J segment lost 8 bases and the V segment lost 4 bases, leaving 13 bases of the junction unmatched. There are 16 residues in the CDR3. CDR3 sequence: CASSPLGTSVLDEQFF. CDR3 in DNA: TGCGCCAGCAGCCCCCTCGGGACTAGTGTTTTAGATGAGCAGTTCTTC.

This clonotype appeared a few times. The rearrangement uses TRBV27 and TRBJ2-1; tentatively, D is TRBD1 or TRBD2 (5 bases each). This CDR3 is 13 amino acids long. Germline V gene lookup returns CDR1 MNHEY and CDR2 SMNVEV (reference sequence). V lost 7 bases, J lost 9 bases, and 16 bases lay in between. CDR3 in DNA: TGTGCCAGCACCCGTGGGGGTCTTGGTGAGCAGTTCTTC. Its protein is CASTRGGLGEQFF.

This clonotype was seen a few times. The V call is TRBV29-1, the J call TRBJ2-7, with unresolved D. The CDR3 sequence is 12 residues long. V lost 3 bases and J lost 4, with 10 bases in between. In germline, CDR1 is SQVTM, CDR2 ANQGSEA. The CDR3 spells CSVESLGYEQYF. CDR3 sequence (DNA): TGCAGCGTTGAGTCTTTGGGGTACGAGCAGTACTTC.

This clonotype was found a few times. V usage is TRBV7-7 and J usage is TRBJ2-1, with 9 nucleotides matching TRBD2. The CDR3 contains 15 residues. Trimming cost V 3 bases and J 6 bases; bases outside gene matches: 6. Per germline, CDR1 SSHAT and CDR2 FNYEAQ (reference sequence). CDR3 in DNA: TGTGCCAGCAGCTTTGGGCTAGCGGGGAGCAATGAGCAGTTCTTC. It codes for CASSFGLAGSNEQFF.

Details on this clonotype: Relative to the germline gene, one junction end is altered; a read error may explain this. This chain links TRBV2 with TRBJ1-2, with TRBD1 as a possible D gene (5 bases). This CDR3 has 14 residues. Germline assignment: CDR1 SNHLY and CDR2 FYNNEI. The CDR3 DNA reads TGTGCCAGCAGAGGGGATACAGAAAACTGTGGCTACACCTTC. Its protein is CASRGDTENCGYTF.